A single sample is the source of the 7 T cell receptor beta chains below, sequenced in a study of response to subunit inactivated influenza vaccine. TCRdb called the RT-PCR reads again in MiXCR, with one record for every CDR3 protein. The sample carries under 550,000 distinct CDR3 sequences, approximately 7.2% recorded once. This specimen was PBMCs from blood, taken 23 months after vaccination. These receptor sequences come from a man between 50 and 69 years old who received an inactivated influenza vaccine.

This clonotype appeared a few times. This chain joins TRBV6-2 or TRBV6-3 and TRBJ2-3; 7 nucleotides agree with TRBD1. Trimming took 6 bases from V and 9 from J; bases not matched to a gene: 6. CDR1 is MNHEY and CDR2 is SVGEGT in the germline V gene. CDR3 length: 12 residues. The CDR3 protein is CASRPTGWTQYF. CDR3 sequence (DNA): TGTGCCAGCAGACCGACAGGGTGGACGCAGTATTTT.

This clonotype was detected a few times. The chain recombines TRBV7-2 with TRBJ1-6, with unresolved D. The V end lost 8 bases, the J end lost 0 bases, and 8 bases lay between the germline ends. This CDR3 comprises 14 residues. Germline V gene data show CDR1 as SGHTA and CDR2 as FQGNSA. The CDR3 loop is CASSRNSYNSPLHF. The CDR3 region has the DNA TGTGCCAGCTCTAGAAACTCCTATAATTCACCCCTCCACTTT.

This clonotype was counted between two and nine times. This sequence joins TRBV5-6 and TRBJ1-6; 9 bases agree with TRBD1. Unmatched junction bases numbered 13, after V lost 4 bases and J lost 14 bases. The CDR3 runs 15 residues. CDR1 and CDR2 (germline): SGHDT, YYEEEE. CDR3 region: CASSAVSGQGVALHF. For the CDR3, the DNA is TGTGCCAGCAGCGCCGTCTCGGGACAGGGTGTTGCCCTCCACTTT.

This clonotype has a handful of counts. V and J are TRBV28 and TRBJ2-3; D is undetermined. With 6 bases removed from V and 6 bases from J, the gap between germline ends came to 10 bases. CDR3 length equals 12 residues. Germline CDR1 reads MDHEN; CDR2 reads SYDVKM. In DNA form, the CDR3 reads TGTGCCAGCAGGAGTTCAATGGATACGCAGTATTTT. Protein product: CASRSSMDTQYF.

The chain combines TRBV3-1 with TRBJ1-1, with D possibly being TRBD1 (6 bases). This CDR3 is 15 amino acids long. The germline V gene has CDR1 LGHDT and CDR2 YNNKEL (reference sequence). The V and J ends lost 4 bases and 7 bases respectively, with 19 bases between them. Written as DNA, the CDR3 is TGTGCCAGCAGCCCCACCGGGACAAGGGGATATGAAGCTTTCTTT. Translated, it gives CASSPTGTRGYEAFF.

This clonotype has a count of ten or more. J is TRBJ1-1 and V is TRBV20-1; D possibly corresponds to TRBD1 (6 bases). V gave up 0 bases and J gave up 1 base, with 15 bases separating them. Per germline, CDR1 DFQATT and CDR2 SNEGSKA (reference sequence). The CDR3 covers 16 residues. CDR3 sequence: CSARDFRGWENTEAFF. The CDR3 nucleotides are TGCAGTGCTAGAGATTTCAGGGGTTGGGAGAACACTGAAGCTTTCTTT.

Many counts were recorded for this clonotype. The rearrangement uses TRBV18 and TRBJ2-4; 10 bases match TRBD1. Per the germline V gene, CDR1 is KGHSH and CDR2 is LQKENI. The trim removed 0 bases at V and 6 bases at J, leaving 5 bases unmatched. This CDR3 contains 16 residues. In nucleotides, the CDR3 is TGTGCCAGCTCACCACCAGGGAGACAGGGGGCAAACATTCAGTACTTC. Translation: CASSPPGRQGANIQYF.